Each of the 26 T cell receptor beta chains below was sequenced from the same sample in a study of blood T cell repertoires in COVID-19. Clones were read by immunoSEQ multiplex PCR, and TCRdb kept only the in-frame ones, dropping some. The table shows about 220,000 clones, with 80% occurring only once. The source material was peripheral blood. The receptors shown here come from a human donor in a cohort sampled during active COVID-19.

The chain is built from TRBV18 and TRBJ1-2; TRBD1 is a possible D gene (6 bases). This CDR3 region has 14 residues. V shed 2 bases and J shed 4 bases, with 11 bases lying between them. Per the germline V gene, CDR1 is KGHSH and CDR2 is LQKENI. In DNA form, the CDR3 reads TGTGCCAGCTCACCAGACAGGCAGGCCTATGGCTACACCTTC. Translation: CASSPDRQAYGYTF.

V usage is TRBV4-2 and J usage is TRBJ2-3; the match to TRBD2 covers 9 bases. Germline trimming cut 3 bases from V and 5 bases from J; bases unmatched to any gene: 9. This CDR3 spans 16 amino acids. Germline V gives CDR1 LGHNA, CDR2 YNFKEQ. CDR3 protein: CASSQDGGGAGDTQYF. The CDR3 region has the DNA TGTGCCAGCAGCCAGGACGGCGGGGGGGCGGGAGATACGCAGTATTTT.

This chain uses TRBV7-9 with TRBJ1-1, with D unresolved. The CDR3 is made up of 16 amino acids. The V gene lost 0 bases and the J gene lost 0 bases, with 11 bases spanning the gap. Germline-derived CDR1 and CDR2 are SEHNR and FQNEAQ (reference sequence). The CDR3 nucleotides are TGTGCCAGCAGCTTAGCGCCGAACAGAGTGAACACTGAAGCTTTCTTT. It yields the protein CASSLAPNRVNTEAFF.

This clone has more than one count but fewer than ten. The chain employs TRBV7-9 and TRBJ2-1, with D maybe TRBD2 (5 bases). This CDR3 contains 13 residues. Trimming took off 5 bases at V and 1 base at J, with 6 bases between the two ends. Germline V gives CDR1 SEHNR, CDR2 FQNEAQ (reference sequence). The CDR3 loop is CASSRGSYNEQFF. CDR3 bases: TGTGCCAGCAGCCGAGGGTCCTACAATGAGCAGTTCTTC.

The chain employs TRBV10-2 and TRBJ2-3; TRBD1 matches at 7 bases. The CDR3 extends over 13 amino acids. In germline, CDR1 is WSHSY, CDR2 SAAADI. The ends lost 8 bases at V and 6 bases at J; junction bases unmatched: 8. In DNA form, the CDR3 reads TGCGCCAGCGGGGGCAGGGGGTGGGATACGCAGTATTTT. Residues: CASGGRGWDTQYF.

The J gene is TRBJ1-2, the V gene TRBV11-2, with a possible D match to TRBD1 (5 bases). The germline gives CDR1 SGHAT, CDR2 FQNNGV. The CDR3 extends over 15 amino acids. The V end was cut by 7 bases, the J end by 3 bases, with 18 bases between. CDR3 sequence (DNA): TGTGCCAGCACCCACTATAGGGGCCGGGACTATGGCTACACCTTC. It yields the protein CASTHYRGRDYGYTF.

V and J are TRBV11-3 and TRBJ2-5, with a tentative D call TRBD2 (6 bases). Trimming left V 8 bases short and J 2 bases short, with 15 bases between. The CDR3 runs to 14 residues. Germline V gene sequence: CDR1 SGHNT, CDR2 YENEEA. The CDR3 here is CASSLGSGQETQYF. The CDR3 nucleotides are TGTGCCAGCTCTTTAGGAAGCGGGCAAGAGACCCAGTACTTC.

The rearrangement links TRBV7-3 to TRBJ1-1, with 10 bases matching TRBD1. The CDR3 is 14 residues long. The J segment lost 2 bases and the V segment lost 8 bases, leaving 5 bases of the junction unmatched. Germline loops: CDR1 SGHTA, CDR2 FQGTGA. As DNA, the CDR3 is TGTGCCAGCGCGGGACAGGGGCAAAACACTGAAGCTTTCTTT. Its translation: CASAGQGQNTEAFF.

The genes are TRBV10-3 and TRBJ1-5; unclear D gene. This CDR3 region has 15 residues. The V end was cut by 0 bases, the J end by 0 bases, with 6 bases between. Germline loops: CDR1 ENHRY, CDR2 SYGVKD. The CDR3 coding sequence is TGTGCCATCAGTGAGTCCCCGGGTAGCAATCAGCCCCAGCATTTT. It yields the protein CAISESPGSNQPQHF.

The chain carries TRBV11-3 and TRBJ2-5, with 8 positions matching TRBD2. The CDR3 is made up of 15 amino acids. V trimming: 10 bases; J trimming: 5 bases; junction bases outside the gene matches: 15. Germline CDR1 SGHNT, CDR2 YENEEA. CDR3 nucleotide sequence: TGTGCCACTGACGCGACAGTCCCTAGCGGGGAGACCCAGTACTTC. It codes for CATDATVPSGETQYF.

In DNA, the CDR3 is TGTGCCAGCAGCTTGGAAGTTATGGGGAGACAAGAGACCCAGTACTTC. Translating it yields CASSLEVMGRQETQYF. V is TRBV5-5 and J is TRBJ2-5; a possible D gene is TRBD2 (5 bases). This CDR3 has 16 amino acids. V lost 0 bases and J lost 2, with 14 bases in between. CDR1 is SGHKS, CDR2 YYEKEE, per germline (reference sequence).

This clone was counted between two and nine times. The CDR3 here is CASSLQRGGGEQFF. The CDR3 bases are TGTGCCAGCAGCTTACAGCGGGGGGGCGGTGAGCAGTTCTTC. The rearrangement joins TRBV7-2 to TRBJ2-1; 10 bases line up with TRBD2. Unmatched junction bases numbered 4, after V lost 2 bases and J lost 9 bases. The germline V gene encodes CDR1 SGHTA and CDR2 FQGNSA. The CDR3 has 14 amino acids.

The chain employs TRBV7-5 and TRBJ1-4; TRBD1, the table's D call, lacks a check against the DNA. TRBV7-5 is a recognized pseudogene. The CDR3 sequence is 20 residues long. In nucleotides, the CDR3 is TGTGCCAGAAGCTTAGCTCGGGCCTGGGACAGCTATTCAACTAATGAAAAACTGTTTTTT. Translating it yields CARSLARAWDSYSTNEKLFF.

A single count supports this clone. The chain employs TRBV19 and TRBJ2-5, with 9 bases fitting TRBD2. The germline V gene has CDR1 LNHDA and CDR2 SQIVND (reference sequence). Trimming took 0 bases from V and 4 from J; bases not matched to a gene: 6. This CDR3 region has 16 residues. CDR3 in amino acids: CASSIDHRRGGETQYF. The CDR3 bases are TGTGCCAGTAGTATAGATCATCGGCGGGGGGGAGAGACCCAGTACTTC.

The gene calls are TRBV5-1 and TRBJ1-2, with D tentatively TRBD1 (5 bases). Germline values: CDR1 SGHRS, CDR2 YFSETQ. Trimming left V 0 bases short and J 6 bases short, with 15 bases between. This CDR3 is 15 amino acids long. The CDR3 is CASSLAVGEVDGYTF. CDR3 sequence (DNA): TGCGCCAGCAGCTTGGCCGTAGGGGAGGTGGATGGCTACACCTTC.

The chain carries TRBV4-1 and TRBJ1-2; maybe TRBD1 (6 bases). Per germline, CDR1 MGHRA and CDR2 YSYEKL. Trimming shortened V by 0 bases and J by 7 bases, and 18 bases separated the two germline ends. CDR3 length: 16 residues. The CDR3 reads CASSQDQTGVYGGYTF. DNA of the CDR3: TGCGCCAGCAGCCAAGACCAGACAGGAGTCTATGGTGGCTACACCTTC.

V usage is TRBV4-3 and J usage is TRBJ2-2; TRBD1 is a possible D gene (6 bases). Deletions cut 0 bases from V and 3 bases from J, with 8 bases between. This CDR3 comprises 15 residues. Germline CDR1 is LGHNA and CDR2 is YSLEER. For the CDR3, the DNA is TGCGCCAGCAGCCAAGATCAGGGGTACACCGGGGAGCTGTTTTTT. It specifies CASSQDQGYTGELFF.

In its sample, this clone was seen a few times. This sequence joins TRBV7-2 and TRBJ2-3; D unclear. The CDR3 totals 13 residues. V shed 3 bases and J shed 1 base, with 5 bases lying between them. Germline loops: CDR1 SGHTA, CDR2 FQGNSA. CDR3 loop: CASSLSRTDTQYF. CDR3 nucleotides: TGTGCCAGCAGCTTGAGCCGCACAGATACGCAGTATTTT.

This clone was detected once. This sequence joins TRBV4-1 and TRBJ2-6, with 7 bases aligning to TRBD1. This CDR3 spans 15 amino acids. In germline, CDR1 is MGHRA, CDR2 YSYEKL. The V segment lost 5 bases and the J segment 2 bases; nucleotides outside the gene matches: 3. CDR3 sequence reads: CASSETGTGANVLTF. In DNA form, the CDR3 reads TGCGCCAGCAGCGAGACAGGGACTGGGGCCAACGTCCTGACTTTC.

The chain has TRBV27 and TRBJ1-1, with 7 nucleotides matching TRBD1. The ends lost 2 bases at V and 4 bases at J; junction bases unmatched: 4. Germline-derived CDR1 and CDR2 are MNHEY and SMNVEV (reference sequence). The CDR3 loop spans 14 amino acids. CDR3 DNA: TGTGCCAGCAGTTTAGAGACAGGGATCACTGAAGCTTTCTTT. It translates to CASSLETGITEAFF.

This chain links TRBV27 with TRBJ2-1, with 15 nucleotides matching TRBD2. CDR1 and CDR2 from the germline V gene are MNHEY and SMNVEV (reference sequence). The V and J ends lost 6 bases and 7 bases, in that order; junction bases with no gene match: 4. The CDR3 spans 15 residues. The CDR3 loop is CASSMGTSGGNEQFF. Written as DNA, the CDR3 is TGTGCCAGCAGCATGGGGACTAGCGGGGGGAATGAGCAGTTCTTC.

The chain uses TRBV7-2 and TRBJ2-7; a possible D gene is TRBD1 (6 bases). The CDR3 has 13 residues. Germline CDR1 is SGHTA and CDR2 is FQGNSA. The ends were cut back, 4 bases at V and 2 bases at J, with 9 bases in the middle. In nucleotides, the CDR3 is TGTGCCAGCAGCTCAGGACAGCCCTACGAGCAGTACTTC. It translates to CASSSGQPYEQYF. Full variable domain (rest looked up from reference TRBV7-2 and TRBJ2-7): GAGVSQSPSNKVTEKGKDVELRCDPISGHTALYWYRQSLGQGLEFLIYFQGNSAPDKSGLPSDRFSAERTGGSVSTLTIQRTQQEDSAVYLCASSSGQPYEQYFGPGTRLTVT.

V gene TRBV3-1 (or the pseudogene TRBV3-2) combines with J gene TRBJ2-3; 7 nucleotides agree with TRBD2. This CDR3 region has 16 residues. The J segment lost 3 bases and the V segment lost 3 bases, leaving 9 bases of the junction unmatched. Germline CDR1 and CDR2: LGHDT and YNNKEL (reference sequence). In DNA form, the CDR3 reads TGTGCCAGCAGCCACTGGCGGGGGTCAGAGACAGATACGCAGTATTTT. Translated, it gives CASSHWRGSETDTQYF.

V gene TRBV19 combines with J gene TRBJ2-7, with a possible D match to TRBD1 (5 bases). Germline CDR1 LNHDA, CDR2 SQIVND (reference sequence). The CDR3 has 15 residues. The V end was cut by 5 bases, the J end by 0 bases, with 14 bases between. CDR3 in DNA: TGTGCCAGTAGTCTCGACAGCGTTCCCTCCTACGAGCAGTACTTC. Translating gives CASSLDSVPSYEQYF.

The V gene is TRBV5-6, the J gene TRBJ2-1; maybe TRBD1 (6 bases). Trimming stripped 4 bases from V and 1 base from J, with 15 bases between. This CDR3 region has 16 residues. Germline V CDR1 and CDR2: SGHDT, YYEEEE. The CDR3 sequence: CASSARGHPSYNEQFF. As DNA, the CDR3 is TGTGCCAGCAGCGCCCGGGGACACCCATCCTACAATGAGCAGTTCTTC.

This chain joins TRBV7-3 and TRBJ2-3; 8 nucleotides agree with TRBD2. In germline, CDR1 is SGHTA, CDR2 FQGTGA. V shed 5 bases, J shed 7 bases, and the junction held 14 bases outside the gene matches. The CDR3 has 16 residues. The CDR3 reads CASSPDGVSGVNTQYF. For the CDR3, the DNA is TGTGCCAGCAGCCCTGATGGAGTTAGCGGGGTTAATACGCAGTATTTT.